The T cell receptor beta chain described here comes from a study of regulatory T cells in long-lasting Graves disease. This clonotype was found many times. Construction of the TCR beta libraries employed iRepertoire HTBI primers in conjunction with Arm-PCR of CDR3 regions. TCRdb called the multiplex PCR reads again in MiXCR, with one record for every CDR3 protein. The table shows a few hundred thousand distinct CDR3 sequences, with around 18% occurring only once. CDR3 length: 13 amino acids. Germline V lookup: CDR1 DFQATT, CDR2 SNEGSKA (reference sequence). V gave up 0 bases and J gave up 5 bases, with 10 bases separating them. Stated time point: newly diagnosed GD, antithyroid drugs for less than 3 months. From PBMCs, RNA was extracted and then used to make the TCR library.

This chain uses TRBV20-1 with TRBJ2-5, with D unresolved. The sample was peripheral blood mononuclear cells (PBMCs), taken at new diagnosis, from a patient treated with antithyroid drugs. The sequence derives from a female donor with Graves disease. The CDR3 loop is CSARDPVDETQYF. CDR3 in DNA: TGCAGTGCTAGAGATCCGGTTGATGAGACCCAGTACTTC.